Listed below are T cell receptor beta chains from one sample, sequenced in a study of cytomegalovirus exposure and HLA in healthy donors. Clones were read by immunoSEQ multiplex PCR, and TCRdb kept only the in-frame ones, dropping some. Of under 150,000 clones listed, around 84% were seen once; the top ten hold about 3.3%. Input material: PBMCs. All receptors derive from a woman younger than 45 in good health and CMV-seropositive. CDR3s include the opening cysteine and the closing phenylalanine or tryptophan. The D gene is left open where the match is weak. Size values are once, few and many counts, or a class for expanded clones, and some rows have none.

V gene: TRBV5-1; clone size: NA; D gene: NA; J gene: TRBJ1-2; CDR3 DNA: TGCGCCAGCAGCTTGGAAGCTCCCCCCTCTAACTATGGCTACACCTTC; CDR3 protein: CASSLEAPPSNYGYTF
V gene: TRBV12-5; clone size: NA; D gene: TRBD1; J gene: TRBJ1-3; CDR3 DNA: TGTGCTAGTGGTACAATAATCGGACAGGGAGTCTTTGGAAACACCATATATTTT; CDR3 protein: CASGTIIGQGVFGNTIYF
V gene: TRBV4-2; clone size: few; D gene: NA; J gene: TRBJ1-2; CDR3 DNA: TGTGCCAGCAGCCAAGATGCCCCTATGGGGGGGTCCTATGGCTACACCTTC; CDR3 protein: CASSQDAPMGGSYGYTF
V gene: TRBV4-2; clone size: NA; D gene: TRBD1; J gene: TRBJ1-2; CDR3 DNA: TGTGCCAGCAGCCAAGATGGGACAGGACGACTCTATGGCTACACCTTC; CDR3 protein: CASSQDGTGRLYGYTF
V gene: TRBV19; clone size: NA; D gene: TRBD1; J gene: TRBJ2-7; CDR3 DNA: TGTGCCAGTAGTATAGGAAGGGGGCACTCCTACGAGCAGTACTTC; CDR3 protein: CASSIGRGHSYEQYF
V gene: TRBV18; clone size: NA; D gene: TRBD1; J gene: TRBJ1-1; CDR3 DNA: TGTGCCAGCTCGTCTCAGGGGGGCCAGAACACTGAAGCTTTCTTT; CDR3 protein: CASSSQGGQNTEAFF
V gene: TRBV7-8; clone size: few; D gene: TRBD1; J gene: TRBJ2-7; CDR3 DNA: TGTGCCAGCAGCTTGACAGGGGACGAGCAGTACTTC; CDR3 protein: CASSLTGDEQYF
V gene: TRBV10-3; clone size: few; D gene: TRBD2; J gene: TRBJ2-1; CDR3 DNA: TGTGCCATCAGCCTAGCGGGGGAAGAGGGTGAGCAGTTCTTC; CDR3 protein: CAISLAGEEGEQFF
V gene: TRBV15; clone size: NA; D gene: NA; J gene: TRBJ2-5; CDR3 DNA: TGTGCCACCAGCAGATTGAAGGCAGGGTTGGGCCAAGAGACCCAGTACTTC; CDR3 protein: CATSRLKAGLGQETQYF
V gene: TRBV19; clone size: NA; D gene: NA; J gene: TRBJ1-1; CDR3 DNA: TGTGCCAGTAGTACAAGCCTTGCTATGAACACTGAAGCTTTCTTT; CDR3 protein: CASSTSLAMNTEAFF
V gene: TRBV28; clone size: NA; D gene: TRBD2; J gene: TRBJ2-3; CDR3 DNA: TGTGCCAGCAGCCGGACTAGCGAGGGAGGGGGTACGCAGTATTTT; CDR3 protein: CASSRTSEGGGTQYF
V gene: TRBV7-9; clone size: once; D gene: NA; J gene: TRBJ2-1; CDR3 DNA: TGTGCCAGCAGCTTAGCGCCCCGGGGGAGGATGTACAATGAGCAGTTCTTC; CDR3 protein: CASSLAPRGRMYNEQFF
V gene: TRBV7-9; clone size: NA; D gene: TRBD1; J gene: TRBJ1-6; CDR3 DNA: TGTGCCAGCAGCCTCTACCGGGACAGGGTTTCACCCCTCCACTTT; CDR3 protein: CASSLYRDRVSPLHF
V gene: TRBV28; clone size: NA; D gene: TRBD2; J gene: TRBJ2-3; CDR3 DNA: TGTGCCAGCAGTTCCGGGGGGAGGCTCACAGATACGCAGTATTTT; CDR3 protein: CASSSGGRLTDTQYF
V gene: TRBV11-2; clone size: few; D gene: NA; J gene: TRBJ1-1; CDR3 DNA: TGTGCCAGCAGCCTAAGGGAGGGTGGCACTGAAGCTTTCTTT; CDR3 protein: CASSLREGGTEAFF
V gene: TRBV29-1; clone size: once; D gene: NA; J gene: TRBJ1-2; CDR3 DNA: TGCAGCGTGCCCTCACTCGGGGACTATGGCTACACCTTC; CDR3 protein: CSVPSLGDYGYTF
V gene: TRBV6-1; clone size: NA; D gene: NA; J gene: TRBJ1-4; CDR3 DNA: TGTGCCAGCAGTTACAGGGACGAACTGTTTTTT; CDR3 protein: CASSYRDELFF
V gene: TRBV28; clone size: once; D gene: NA; J gene: TRBJ1-2; CDR3 DNA: TGTGCCAGCAGTTTAGCGGGGTACTATGGCTACACCTTC; CDR3 protein: CASSLAGYYGYTF
V gene: TRBV9; clone size: NA; D gene: TRBD1; J gene: TRBJ1-2; CDR3 DNA: TGTGCCAGCAGCGCAGGGGGTGGTTATTATGGCTACACCTTC; CDR3 protein: CASSAGGGYYGYTF
V gene: TRBV4-1; clone size: NA; D gene: TRBD1; J gene: TRBJ2-1; CDR3 DNA: TGCGCCAGCAGCCAAGGACAGGGGGCCTCCTACAATGAGCAGTTCTTC; CDR3 protein: CASSQGQGASYNEQFF
V gene: TRBV28; clone size: once; D gene: NA; J gene: TRBJ1-4; CDR3 DNA: TGTGCCAGCAGTTTAGGGACAAATGAAAAACTGTTTTTT; CDR3 protein: CASSLGTNEKLFF
V gene: TRBV4-1; clone size: NA; D gene: TRBD1; J gene: TRBJ1-4; CDR3 DNA: TGCGCCAGCAGCCAAGTAAGGACAGGGAGGGCGACTAATGAAAAACTGTTTTTT; CDR3 protein: CASSQVRTGRATNEKLFF
V gene: TRBV7-9; clone size: NA; D gene: NA; J gene: TRBJ2-5; CDR3 DNA: TGTGCCAGCCTAACAGGGGCGGGGGAGACCCAGTACTTC; CDR3 protein: CASLTGAGETQYF
V gene: TRBV7-2; clone size: NA; D gene: NA; J gene: TRBJ1-5; CDR3 DNA: TGTGCCAGCAGCTTACTTTTTGATCAGCCCCAGCATTTT; CDR3 protein: CASSLLFDQPQHF
V gene: TRBV5-6; clone size: NA; D gene: NA; J gene: TRBJ1-1; CDR3 DNA: TGTGCCAGCAGCGGGACGGACAGCCGGGCGAACACTGAAGCTTTCTTT; CDR3 protein: CASSGTDSRANTEAFF
V gene: TRBV6-5; clone size: NA; D gene: NA; J gene: TRBJ1-6; CDR3 DNA: TGTGCCAGCAGCCCCGGTTATCTGTCACCCCTCCACTTT; CDR3 protein: CASSPGYLSPLHF
V gene: TRBV28; clone size: NA; D gene: NA; J gene: TRBJ2-7; CDR3 DNA: TGTGCCAGCAGCACCCCAGGGCTACGGGGGAACTTC; CDR3 protein: CASSTPGLRGNF
V gene: TRBV20-1; clone size: once; D gene: NA; J gene: TRBJ1-2; CDR3 DNA: TGCAGTGCTAGTAAGCACTATGGCTACACCTTC; CDR3 protein: CSASKHYGYTF
V gene: TRBV7-2; clone size: NA; D gene: TRBD1; J gene: TRBJ2-5; CDR3 DNA: TGTGCCAGCAGCCTCCGACAGGGACAGGAGACCCAGTACTTC; CDR3 protein: CASSLRQGQETQYF
V gene: TRBV9; clone size: few; D gene: TRBD1; J gene: TRBJ1-2; CDR3 DNA: TGTGCCAGCACCACCGACAGGGCTTGGGGTGGCTACACCTTC; CDR3 protein: CASTTDRAWGGYTF
V gene: TRBV11-2; clone size: NA; D gene: TRBD1; J gene: TRBJ1-1; CDR3 DNA: TGTGCCAGCAGCTCCGCCTGGACAGGGGGCGAGAACACTGAAGCTTTCTTT; CDR3 protein: CASSSAWTGGENTEAFF
V gene: TRBV7-9; clone size: NA; D gene: TRBD1; J gene: TRBJ1-2; CDR3 DNA: TGTGCCAGCAGACCATCGACAGGGGGCGCAAACTATGGCTACACCTTC; CDR3 protein: CASRPSTGGANYGYTF
V gene: TRBV6-6; clone size: NA; D gene: TRBD2; J gene: TRBJ2-5; CDR3 DNA: TGTGCCAGCAGTCCCGGGACTAGTGGTGCGACCCAGTACTTC; CDR3 protein: CASSPGTSGATQYF
V gene: TRBV7-2; clone size: NA; D gene: NA; J gene: TRBJ2-1; CDR3 DNA: TGTGCCAGCAGCTTCCACAGGGCCCATGAGCAGTTCTTC; CDR3 protein: CASSFHRAHEQFF
V gene: TRBV7-2; clone size: few; D gene: NA; J gene: TRBJ1-6; CDR3 DNA: TGTGCCAGCAGCCTCGACAGATTTTCACCCCTCCACTTT; CDR3 protein: CASSLDRFSPLHF
V gene: TRBV7-3; clone size: NA; D gene: NA; J gene: TRBJ1-1; CDR3 DNA: TGTGCCAGCAGCTTACAGGTGAACACTGAAGCTTTCTTT; CDR3 protein: CASSLQVNTEAFF
V gene: TRBV7-3; clone size: NA; D gene: NA; J gene: TRBJ2-3; CDR3 DNA: TGTGCCAGCAGCACAGGGTTCACAGATACGCAGTATTTT; CDR3 protein: CASSTGFTDTQYF
V gene: TRBV7-9; clone size: NA; D gene: TRBD1; J gene: TRBJ2-7; CDR3 DNA: TGTGCCAGCAGCCCACTGACAGGGGGAGAGCAGTACTTC; CDR3 protein: CASSPLTGGEQYF
V gene: TRBV10-1; clone size: NA; D gene: TRBD1; J gene: TRBJ2-7; CDR3 DNA: TGCGCCAGCAGTCAGTTCGACAGGGACGAGCAGTACTTC; CDR3 protein: CASSQFDRDEQYF
V gene: TRBV4-2; clone size: NA; D gene: TRBD2; J gene: TRBJ2-3; CDR3 DNA: TGTGCCAGCAGCCAAGATACAGCGGGGGATGCTGGAGATACGCAGTATTTT; CDR3 protein: CASSQDTAGDAGDTQYF
V gene: TRBV28; clone size: NA; D gene: NA; J gene: TRBJ1-1; CDR3 DNA: TGTGCCAGCAGTTTTGGGGGGGGCTTAGGCACTGAAGCTTTCTTT; CDR3 protein: CASSFGGGLGTEAFF
V gene: TRBV9; clone size: NA; D gene: TRBD2; J gene: TRBJ2-5; CDR3 DNA: TGTGCCAGCACCCCTTCTAGCGGATACCAAGAGACCCAGTACTTC; CDR3 protein: CASTPSSGYQETQYF
V gene: TRBV30; clone size: NA; D gene: NA; J gene: TRBJ2-5; CDR3 DNA: TGTGCCTGGAGTCCGGCTAGCGACCAAGAGACCCAGTACTTC; CDR3 protein: CAWSPASDQETQYF
V gene: TRBV19; clone size: NA; D gene: NA; J gene: TRBJ1-1; CDR3 DNA: TGTGCCAGTAGTGCTTACAGGGACACTGAAGCTTTCTTT; CDR3 protein: CASSAYRDTEAFF
V gene: TRBV5-1; clone size: NA; D gene: NA; J gene: TRBJ2-1; CDR3 DNA: TGCGCCAGCGGCAGGACAGAACAAAAGAATGAGCAGTTCTTC; CDR3 protein: CASGRTEQKNEQFF
V gene: TRBV18; clone size: NA; D gene: TRBD1; J gene: TRBJ1-1; CDR3 DNA: TGTGCCAGCTCACCGGACAGGTACACTGAAGCTTTCTTT; CDR3 protein: CASSPDRYTEAFF
V gene: TRBV5-1; clone size: NA; D gene: TRBD2; J gene: TRBJ2-3; CDR3 DNA: TGCGCCAGCGACGGGGGGGCCTCAGATACGCAGTATTTT; CDR3 protein: CASDGGASDTQYF
V gene: TRBV11-2; clone size: few; D gene: NA; J gene: TRBJ1-2; CDR3 DNA: TGTGCCAGCAGCTTAGGTTCGTCACCGGAGTCGTATGGCTACACCTTC; CDR3 protein: CASSLGSSPESYGYTF
V gene: TRBV6-1; clone size: NA; D gene: NA; J gene: TRBJ2-1; CDR3 DNA: TGTGCCAGCAGTGAAGCGCTCAGTGACTACGACAATGAGCAGTTCTTC; CDR3 protein: CASSEALSDYDNEQFF
V gene: TRBV4-3; clone size: few; D gene: TRBD2; J gene: TRBJ2-7; CDR3 DNA: TGCGCCAGCAGCCAAGATCGGACTAGCGGGAAACTTCAGTACTTC; CDR3 protein: CASSQDRTSGKLQYF
V gene: TRBV6-6; clone size: NA; D gene: TRBD2; J gene: TRBJ2-2; CDR3 DNA: TGTGCCAGCAGACTGGGTGGGCGGGGAGGGGTGTTTTTT; CDR3 protein: CASRLGGRGGVFF
V gene: TRBV6-5; clone size: NA; D gene: TRBD2; J gene: TRBJ2-5; CDR3 DNA: TGTGCCAGCAGTTACGTGACTAGCGGGCCCCAAGAGACCCAGTACTTC; CDR3 protein: CASSYVTSGPQETQYF
V gene: TRBV5-1; clone size: NA; D gene: TRBD2; J gene: TRBJ2-5; CDR3 DNA: TGCGCCAGCAGCCGGGGGAAGGATAGCGGGGGCCAAGAGACCCAGTACTTC; CDR3 protein: CASSRGKDSGGQETQYF
V gene: TRBV7-2; clone size: NA; D gene: TRBD2; J gene: TRBJ2-1; CDR3 DNA: TGTGCCAGCAGCTTAGGGTGGGGGGGGGACAATGAGCAGTTCTTC; CDR3 protein: CASSLGWGGDNEQFF
V gene: TRBV5-5; clone size: few; D gene: NA; J gene: TRBJ2-3; CDR3 DNA: TGTGCCAGCAGCTTGGGGGCGGGGACGGATACGCAGTATTTT; CDR3 protein: CASSLGAGTDTQYF